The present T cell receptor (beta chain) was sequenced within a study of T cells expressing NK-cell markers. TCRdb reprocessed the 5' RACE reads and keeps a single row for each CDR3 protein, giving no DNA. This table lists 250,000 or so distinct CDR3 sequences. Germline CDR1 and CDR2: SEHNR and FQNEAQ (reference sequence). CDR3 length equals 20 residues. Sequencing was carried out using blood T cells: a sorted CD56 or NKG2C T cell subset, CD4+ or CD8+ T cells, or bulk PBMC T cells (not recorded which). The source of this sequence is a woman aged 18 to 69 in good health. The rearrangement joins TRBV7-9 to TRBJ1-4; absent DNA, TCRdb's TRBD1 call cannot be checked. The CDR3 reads CASSQLGQGLFSKVYEKLFF.